This record looks at one TCR beta chain sequence and its context. No antigen is known for it. Germline CDR1 reads MNHNS; CDR2 reads SASEGT. The CDR3 sequence is 17 residues long. V lost 3 bases, J lost 2 bases, and 6 bases stayed unmatched. Data came from immunoSEQ multiplex PCR; TCRdb stores just in-frame clones and leaves some out. The table includes 74,000 or so clones, more than 75% detected once. This entry comes from a study of T cell responses to AZD1222 COVID-19 vaccine. In the study overall: Samples with a second dose at about 4 or about 12 weeks were pooled together. Whole-study results and caveats: With two AZD1222 doses given, Spike-specific TCR breadth and depth both rose. The study reported that nearly half of spike-specific TCRs target unmutated variant regions.

This chain uses TRBV6-1 with TRBJ1-3; 11 nucleotides agree with TRBD1. The sample in question was peripheral blood, obtained on day 0 of AZD1222 vaccination. This TCR came from an adult in good health. The CDR3 loop is CASSDRTGGATGNTIYF. The CDR3 DNA sequence: TGTGCCAGCAGTGATCGGACAGGGGGCGCAACTGGAAACACCATATATTTT.